This T cell receptor beta chain was identified during a study of blood T cell repertoires in COVID-19. Per the original methods: Using reference gene primer amplification, nucleated cell counts were estimated. Produced via immunoSEQ multiplex PCR; TCRdb's table is partial and in-frame only. V, J and clone size are taken as reported in that table, and D and trimming were inferred from the DNA itself. The repertoire has approximately 97,000 clones, roughly 92% of them found once; the top ten carry roughly 2.1%. During active infection, Seattle patients enrolled and were then monitored through disease. Sequencing was done on a sample of peripheral blood. This TCR came from a woman between 45 and 60 years old with COVID-19, enrolled during active disease.

For the CDR3, the DNA is TGCAGCCCCGGGAGTTGCAGCTCTGGGGCCAACGTCCTGACTTTC. Its protein product is CSPGSCSSGANVLTF. This rearrangement joins TRBV29-1 to TRBJ2-6; D may be TRBD2 (6 bases). The germline V and J ends were trimmed by 8 bases and 0 bases, with 14 bases remaining between them. The CDR3 sequence is 15 residues long. Germline values: CDR1 SQVTM, CDR2 ANQGSEA.